This T cell receptor beta chain was sequenced for a study of cytomegalovirus exposure and HLA in healthy donors. PCR employed 60 Vbeta and 13 Jbeta primers. Sequencing used immunoSEQ multiplex PCR; TCRdb keeps in-frame clones, though not all of them. The sample contains fewer than 200,000 clones, 76% of which appear only once. Whole-study findings and limits: There were some V segments, including TRBV6-2 and TRBV6-3, excluded as indistinguishable.

On this clone: Its specificity is unknown.

This CDR3 has 18 residues. The source material was PBMCs. The rearrangement uses TRBV21-1 and TRBJ1-6; TRBD1 is taken as the D call from the table, unchecked against the DNA. TRBV21-1 is a recognized pseudogene. The clonotype originates from a female donor in good health and CMV-seronegative. The CDR3 sequence: CASSKASGDRALSSPLHF. The CDR3 coding sequence is TGTGCCAGCAGCAAGGCCTCGGGAGACAGGGCACTCTCTTCACCCCTCCACTTT.